This T cell receptor beta chain is drawn from a study of blood T cell repertoires in COVID-19 (dated by TCRdb to about 2020). Background on the whole study: The collaborator samples originated in the United States, Italy and Spain and spanned the acute and convalescent phases of COVID-19. Where available, HLA class I and class II types were taken from metadata supplied by the sample provider and were not determined by assay-based typing. The prospective study material was composed of cDNA or gDNA derived from T cells, B-cell-depleted T cells, or PBMCs. The samples were drawn from the first 160 participants of the ongoing ImmuneRACE study and from 950 to 1,500 subjects provided by 6 global collaborators. A de-identified subject ID, COVID-19 status, age in years and sex were almost always included in the sample metadata. The repertoires were released in a freely available public database meant as a resource for research on the immune response to SARS-CoV-2. Subjects who had been exposed to COVID-19, were actively infected with it, or had recovered from it provided the deeply sampled blood TCRbeta repertoires that made up the dataset.

V loses 5 bases, J loses 0 bases, and the germline ends lie 11 bases apart. The germline V gene (reference sequence) specifies LNHDA as CDR1 and SQIVND as CDR2. The cysteine opens and the phenylalanine closes a CDR3 of 14 amino acids. Only CDR3 DNA is held: 42 bases, read in frame from base 1. Results and caveats for the whole study, not just this receptor: Clinical and demographic metadata were provided uncurated, with the amount varying by source and participant.

Remarks on this clone: Its antigen remains undetermined. No much larger clone is present one base from it, and per-base qualities are unavailable.

The collaborating institutions used their own protocols to collect whole blood in K2EDTA tubes. For TCRbeta analysis, collaborator samples were shipped as frozen whole blood, as isolated PBMCs, or as DNA extracted from either sample type. TCRbeta CDR3 regions were amplified from genomic DNA using the immunoSEQ Assay, a bias-controlled multiplex PCR. In the paper's pipeline: Nucleated cell counts per sample were estimated from amplification of reference gene primers within the assay. To quantify the absolute abundance of each unique TCRbeta CDR3 rearrangement, sequence reads were collapsed and filtered. Productive Simpson clonality was computed per sample as the square root of Simpson's diversity index over productive rearrangements. Entries here come from immuneACCESS through TCRdb and include only in-frame sequences with V and J called. Some clones fail to appear in such tables; in the studies checked, an unresolved V gene covers under half of the shortfall, and the cause of the remainder is unknown. The D gene and trimming were derived from the DNA, and the V and J assignments and clone size from that table. A total of over 60,000 clones appear in this sample, roughly three quarters of them only once. Around 30% of the sample rests with the top ten.

This receptor was obtained from a human donor in a cohort sampled during active COVID-19. This chain is built from TRBV19 and TRBJ2-7; the D gene cannot be resolved reliably. Sample: peripheral blood. The CDR3 amino acid sequence is: CASSRSDTSYEQYF. The sequence in DNA is TGTGCCAGTAGTCGGAGTGATACCTCCTACGAGCAGTACTTC.